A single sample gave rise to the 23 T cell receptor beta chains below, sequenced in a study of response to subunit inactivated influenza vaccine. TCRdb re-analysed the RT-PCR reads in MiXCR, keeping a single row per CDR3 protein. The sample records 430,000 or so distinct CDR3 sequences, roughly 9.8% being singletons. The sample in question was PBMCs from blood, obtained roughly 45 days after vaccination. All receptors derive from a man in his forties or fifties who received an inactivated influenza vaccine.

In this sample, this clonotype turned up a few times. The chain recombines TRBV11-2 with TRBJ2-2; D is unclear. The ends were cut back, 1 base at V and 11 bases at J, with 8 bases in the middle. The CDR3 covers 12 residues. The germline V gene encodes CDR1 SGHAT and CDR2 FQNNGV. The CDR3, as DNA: TGTGCCAGCAGCTTAGGAGCCAACGAGCTGTTTTTT. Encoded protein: CASSLGANELFF.

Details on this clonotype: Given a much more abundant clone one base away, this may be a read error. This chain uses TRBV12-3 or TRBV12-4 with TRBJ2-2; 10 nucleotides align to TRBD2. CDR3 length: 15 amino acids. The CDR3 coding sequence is TGTGCCAGCAGTTTTGAAGCGGGAGGGACCGAGGAGCTGTTTTTT. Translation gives CASSFEAGGTEELFF.

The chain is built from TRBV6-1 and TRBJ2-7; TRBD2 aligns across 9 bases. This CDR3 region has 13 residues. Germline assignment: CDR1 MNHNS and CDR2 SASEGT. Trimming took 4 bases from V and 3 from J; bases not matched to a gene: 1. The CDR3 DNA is TGTGCCAGCAGTGTAGCGGGGGTCTACGAGCAGTACTTC. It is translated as CASSVAGVYEQYF.

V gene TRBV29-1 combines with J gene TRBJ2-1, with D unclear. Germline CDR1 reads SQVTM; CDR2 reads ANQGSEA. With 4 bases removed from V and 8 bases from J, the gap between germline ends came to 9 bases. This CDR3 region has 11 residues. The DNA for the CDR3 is TGCAGCGTTGGGAGCCGGGATGAGCAGTTCTTC. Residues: CSVGSRDEQFF.

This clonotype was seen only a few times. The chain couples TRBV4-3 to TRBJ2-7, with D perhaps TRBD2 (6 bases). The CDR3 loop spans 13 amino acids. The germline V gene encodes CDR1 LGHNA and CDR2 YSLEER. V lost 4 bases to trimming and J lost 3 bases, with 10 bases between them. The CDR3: CASSRGTGYEQYF. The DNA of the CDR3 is TGCGCCAGCAGCCGCGGGACTGGCTACGAGCAGTACTTC.

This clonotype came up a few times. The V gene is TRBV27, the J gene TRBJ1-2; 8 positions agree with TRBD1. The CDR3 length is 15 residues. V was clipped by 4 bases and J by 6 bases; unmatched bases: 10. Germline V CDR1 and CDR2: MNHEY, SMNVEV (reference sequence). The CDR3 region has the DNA TGTGCCAGCAGTTCGCGACAGGGGACGAGTAATGGCTACACCTTC. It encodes CASSSRQGTSNGYTF.

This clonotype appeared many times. Here the CDR3 DNA reads TGTGCCAGCAGTTACAGGGGAGTAGGGTACGAGCAGTACTTC. Its protein product is CASSYRGVGYEQYF. This chain uses TRBV28 with TRBJ2-7; 7 bases agree with TRBD1. This CDR3 comprises 14 residues. CDR1 is MDHEN and CDR2 is SYDVKM in the germline V gene. J was trimmed by 4 bases and V by 4 bases; bases with no gene match: 7.

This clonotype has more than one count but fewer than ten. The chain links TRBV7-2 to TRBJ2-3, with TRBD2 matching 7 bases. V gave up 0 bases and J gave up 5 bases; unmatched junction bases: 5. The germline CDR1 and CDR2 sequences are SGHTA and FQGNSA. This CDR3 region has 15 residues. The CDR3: CASSLAGGIGDTQYF. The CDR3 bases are TGTGCCAGCAGCTTAGCGGGGGGGATCGGAGATACGCAGTATTTT.

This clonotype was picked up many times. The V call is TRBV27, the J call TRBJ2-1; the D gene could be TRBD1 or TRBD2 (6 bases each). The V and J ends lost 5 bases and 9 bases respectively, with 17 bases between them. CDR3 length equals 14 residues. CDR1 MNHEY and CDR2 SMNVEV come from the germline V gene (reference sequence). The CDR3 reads CASSPRGVWGEQFF. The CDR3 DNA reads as TGTGCCAGCAGTCCGAGGGGGGTCTGGGGTGAGCAGTTCTTC.

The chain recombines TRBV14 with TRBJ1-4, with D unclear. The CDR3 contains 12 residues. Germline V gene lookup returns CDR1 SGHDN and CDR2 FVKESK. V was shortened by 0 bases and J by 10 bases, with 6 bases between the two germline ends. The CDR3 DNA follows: TGTGCCAGCAGCCAAGACACGGGAAAACTGTTTTTT. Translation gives CASSQDTGKLFF.

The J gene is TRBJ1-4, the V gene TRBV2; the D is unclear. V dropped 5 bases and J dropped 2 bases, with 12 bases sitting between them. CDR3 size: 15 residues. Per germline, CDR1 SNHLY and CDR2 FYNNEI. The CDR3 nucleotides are TGTGCCAGCAGTAGTCCAGGCGCCACTAATGAAAAACTGTTTTTT. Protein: CASSSPGATNEKLFF.

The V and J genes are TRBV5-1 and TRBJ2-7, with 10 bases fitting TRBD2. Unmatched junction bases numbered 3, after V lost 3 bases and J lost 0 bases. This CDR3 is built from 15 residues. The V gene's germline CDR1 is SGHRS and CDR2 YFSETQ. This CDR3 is CASSSGLASSYEQYF. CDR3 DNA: TGCGCCAGCAGCTCGGGACTAGCGAGCTCCTACGAGCAGTACTTC.

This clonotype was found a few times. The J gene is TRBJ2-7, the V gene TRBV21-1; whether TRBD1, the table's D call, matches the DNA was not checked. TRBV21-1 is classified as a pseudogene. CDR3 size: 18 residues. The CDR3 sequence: CASSKDVWDREEFYEQYF. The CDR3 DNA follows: TGTGCCAGCAGCAAAGACGTATGGGACAGGGAGGAATTCTACGAGCAGTACTTC.

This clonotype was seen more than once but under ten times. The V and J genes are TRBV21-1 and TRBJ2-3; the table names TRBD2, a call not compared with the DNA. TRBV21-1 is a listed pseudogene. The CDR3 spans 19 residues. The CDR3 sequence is CASRGFRLVCYPDLDTQYF. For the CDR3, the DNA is TGTGCCAGCCGAGGTTTTCGACTAGTCTGTTACCCGGACCTAGATACGCAGTATTTT.

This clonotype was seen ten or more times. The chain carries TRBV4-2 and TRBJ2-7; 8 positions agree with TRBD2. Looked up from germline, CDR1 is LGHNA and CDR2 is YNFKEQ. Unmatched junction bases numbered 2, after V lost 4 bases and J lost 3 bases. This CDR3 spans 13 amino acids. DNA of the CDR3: TGTGCCAGCAGCCCGGGGGGGAACTACGAGCAGTACTTC. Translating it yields CASSPGGNYEQYF.

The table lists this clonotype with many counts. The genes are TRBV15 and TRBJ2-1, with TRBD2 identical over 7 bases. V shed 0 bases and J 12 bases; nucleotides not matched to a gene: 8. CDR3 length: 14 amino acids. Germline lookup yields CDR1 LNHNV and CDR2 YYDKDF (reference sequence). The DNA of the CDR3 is TGTGCCACCAGCAGAGATCGGGGGGTAGCCTGGCAGTTCTTC. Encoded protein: CATSRDRGVAWQFF.

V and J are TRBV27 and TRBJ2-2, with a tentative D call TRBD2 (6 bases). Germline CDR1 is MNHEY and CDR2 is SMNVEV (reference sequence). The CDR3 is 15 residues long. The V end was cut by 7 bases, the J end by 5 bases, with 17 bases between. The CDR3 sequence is CASNRLSGGTGELFF. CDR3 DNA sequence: TGTGCCAGCAATAGATTGAGTGGGGGGACCGGGGAGCTGTTTTTT.

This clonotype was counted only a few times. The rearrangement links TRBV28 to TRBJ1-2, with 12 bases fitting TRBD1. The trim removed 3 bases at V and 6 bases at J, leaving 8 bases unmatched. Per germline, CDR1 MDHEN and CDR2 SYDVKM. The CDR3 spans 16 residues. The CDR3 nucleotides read TGTGCCAGCAGTTTTGTCAGGGACAGGGGGCAAAATGGCTACACCTTC. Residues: CASSFVRDRGQNGYTF.

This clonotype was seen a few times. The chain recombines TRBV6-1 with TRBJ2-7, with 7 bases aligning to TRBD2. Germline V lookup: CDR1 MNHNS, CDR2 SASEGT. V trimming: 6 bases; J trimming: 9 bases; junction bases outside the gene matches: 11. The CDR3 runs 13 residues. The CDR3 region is CASSRGEGVRQYF. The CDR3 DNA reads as TGTGCCAGCAGCCGGGGGGAAGGTGTGAGGCAGTACTTC.

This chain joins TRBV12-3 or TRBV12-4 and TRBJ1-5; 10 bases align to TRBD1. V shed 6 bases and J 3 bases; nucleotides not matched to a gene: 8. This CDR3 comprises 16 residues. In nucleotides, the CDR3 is TGTGCCAGCAGAGCCTTGGGACAGGGGAACAATCAGCCCCAGCATTTT. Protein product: CASRALGQGNNQPQHF.

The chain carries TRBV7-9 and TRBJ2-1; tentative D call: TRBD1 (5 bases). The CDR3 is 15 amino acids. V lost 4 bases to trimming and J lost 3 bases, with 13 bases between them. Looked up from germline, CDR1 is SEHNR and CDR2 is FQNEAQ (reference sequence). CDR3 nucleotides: TGTGCCAGCAGCTCATATACAGGAAACTACAATGAGCAGTTCTTC. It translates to CASSSYTGNYNEQFF.

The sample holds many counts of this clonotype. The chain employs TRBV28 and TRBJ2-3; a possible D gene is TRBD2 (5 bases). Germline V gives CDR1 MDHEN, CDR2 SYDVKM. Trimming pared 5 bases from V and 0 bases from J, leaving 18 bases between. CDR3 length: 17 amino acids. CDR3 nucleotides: TGTGCCAGCAGTCCCTTAGAGGGAGTGCCCAGCACAGATACGCAGTATTTT. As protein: CASSPLEGVPSTDTQYF.

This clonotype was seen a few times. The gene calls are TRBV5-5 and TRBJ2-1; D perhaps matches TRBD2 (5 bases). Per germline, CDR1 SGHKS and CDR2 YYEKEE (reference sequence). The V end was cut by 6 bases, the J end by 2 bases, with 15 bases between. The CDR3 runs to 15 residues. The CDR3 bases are TGTGCCAGCACCATCTGGGCGGAGGCCTACAATGAGCAGTTCTTC. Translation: CASTIWAEAYNEQFF.